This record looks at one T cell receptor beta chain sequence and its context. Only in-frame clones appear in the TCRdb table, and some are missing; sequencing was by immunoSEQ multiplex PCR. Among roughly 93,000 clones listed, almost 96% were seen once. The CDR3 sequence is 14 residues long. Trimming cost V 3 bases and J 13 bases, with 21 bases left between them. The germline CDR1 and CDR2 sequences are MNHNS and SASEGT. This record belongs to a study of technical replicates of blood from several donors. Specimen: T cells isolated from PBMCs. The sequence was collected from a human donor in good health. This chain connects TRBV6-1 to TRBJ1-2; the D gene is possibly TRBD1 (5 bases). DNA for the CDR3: TGTGCCAGCAGTGACGGGAGGACCGGGACTAGGCGCACCTTC. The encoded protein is CASSDGRTGTRRTF.